The next 28 T cell receptor beta chains were all read from a single sample in a study of blood T cell repertoires in COVID-19. Using immunoSEQ multiplex PCR, the repertoire was profiled, and TCRdb retains in-frame clones only, with some absent. This table has hundreds of thousands of clones, about four fifths appearing once. Sequencing was carried out using peripheral blood. These receptors were obtained from an elderly man with acute or convalescent COVID-19.

This clone has a handful of counts. The rearrangement joins TRBV27 to TRBJ2-1, with 8 bases identical to TRBD2. The CDR3 is 15 residues long. The germline V gene encodes CDR1 MNHEY and CDR2 SMNVEV (reference sequence). V dropped 5 bases and J dropped 9; count of bases not matched to a gene: 12. The CDR3 nucleotides read TGTGCCAGCAGTCCCCGCCCGGGAGGGCTTGGTGAGCAGTTCTTC. This sequence encodes CASSPRPGGLGEQFF.

This clone was picked up one time. V and J are TRBV7-9 and TRBJ1-1, with D possibly matching TRBD1 (5 bases). Germline V gene sequence: CDR1 SEHNR, CDR2 FQNEAQ (reference sequence). This CDR3 has 15 residues. V lost 8 bases, J lost 1 base, and 17 bases lay in between. This CDR3 is CASLFGGLGNTEAFF. In DNA form, the CDR3 reads TGTGCCAGCCTCTTCGGGGGATTGGGGAACACTGAAGCTTTCTTT.

The chain couples TRBV21-1 to TRBJ1-3; the D segment call TRBD1 is taken from the table without a DNA check. TRBV21-1 has pseudogene status. The CDR3 loop spans 14 amino acids. CDR3 DNA: TGTGCCAGCAGCAAATATGGGCCTGGAAACACCATATATTTT. Protein sequence: CASSKYGPGNTIYF.

There are a few counts of this clone. V is TRBV19 and J is TRBJ1-5; 10 nucleotides align to TRBD1. The V and J ends lost 4 bases and 2 bases, in that order; junction bases with no gene match: 11. The length of the CDR3 is 18 residues. Germline CDR1 reads LNHDA; CDR2 reads SQIVND (reference sequence). In DNA form, the CDR3 reads TGTGCCAGTAGTAACCGGGACAGGGGATCATTCGGCAATCAGCCCCAGCATTTT. This sequence encodes CASSNRDRGSFGNQPQHF.

This chain joins TRBV6-6 and TRBJ1-2, with 8 bases that match TRBD1. With 5 bases clipped from V and 0 bases from J, the junction kept 5 bases outside the gene matches. CDR1 is MNHNY, CDR2 SVGAGI, per germline (reference sequence). This CDR3 contains 15 residues. For the CDR3, the DNA is TGTGCCAGCAGTCAAGGACAGGGTTCTAACTATGGCTACACCTTC. Protein: CASSQGQGSNYGYTF.

The DNA for the CDR3 is TGTGCCAGCAGCACCGACGGGACAGGCCTATCCGGGGAGCTGTTTTTT. Encoded protein: CASSTDGTGLSGELFF. The chain uses TRBV7-2 and TRBJ2-2, with TRBD1 matching over 8 bases. The germline V gene encodes CDR1 SGHTA and CDR2 FQGNSA. The CDR3 has 16 amino acids. V lost 5 bases and J lost 6; bases outside the gene matches: 11.

The chain recombines TRBV5-1 with TRBJ2-1, with D perhaps TRBD1 (6 bases). Looked up from germline, CDR1 is SGHRS and CDR2 is YFSETQ. The V gene lost 0 bases and the J gene lost 4 bases, with 8 bases spanning the gap. CDR3 length: 14 residues. CDR3 amino acids: CASSLGQEYNEQFF. The CDR3 coding sequence is TGCGCCAGCAGCTTGGGACAGGAGTACAATGAGCAGTTCTTC.

Only a few counts were recorded for this clone. The genes are TRBV5-4 and TRBJ2-2, with TRBD1 matching over 8 bases. CDR1 SGHNT and CDR2 YYREEE come from the germline V gene (reference sequence). There are 16 residues in the CDR3. The ends lost 5 bases at V and 2 bases at J; junction bases unmatched: 8. For the CDR3, the DNA is TGTGCCAGCAGGCCACCGGGACAGGCCAACACCGGGGAGCTGTTTTTT. Amino acid sequence: CASRPPGQANTGELFF.

V gene TRBV18 combines with J gene TRBJ1-5, with D hard to call. Germline values: CDR1 KGHSH, CDR2 LQKENI. V was pared by 3 bases and J by 2 bases, with 5 bases between. The CDR3 has 13 residues. In DNA, the CDR3 is TGTGCCAGCTCACCCGTCGGCAATCAGCCCCAGCATTTT. This codes for CASSPVGNQPQHF.

This clone was observed a few times. V gene TRBV19 combines with J gene TRBJ2-7, with D hard to call. Germline V CDR1 and CDR2: LNHDA, SQIVND (reference sequence). Trimming stripped 6 bases from V and 0 bases from J, with 3 bases between. The CDR3 has 11 amino acids. Here the CDR3 DNA reads TGTGCCAGTAGCTACTCCTACGAGCAGTACTTC. This gives the protein CASSYSYEQYF.

This clone was seen just once. This chain links TRBV7-2 with TRBJ2-7; D possibly corresponds to TRBD2 (5 bases). V was shortened by 0 bases and J by 9 bases, with 12 bases between the two germline ends. Germline CDR1 reads SGHTA; CDR2 reads FQGNSA. This CDR3 has 13 residues. The CDR3 region is CASSLAQERRQYF. In nucleotides, the CDR3 is TGTGCCAGCAGCTTAGCCCAGGAGCGGCGGCAGTACTTC.

V gene TRBV2 combines with J gene TRBJ1-5, with 8 bases identical to TRBD1. The CDR3 has 15 amino acids. Germline CDR1 is SNHLY and CDR2 is FYNNEI. Trimming removed 6 bases from V and 5 bases from J; junction bases left unmatched: 9. The CDR3 DNA reads as TGTGCCAGCAGGGACAGGGAAAATGGGGATCAGCCCCAGCATTTT. Translated: CASRDRENGDQPQHF.

The genes are TRBV6-5 and TRBJ1-1; D is undetermined. Germline-derived CDR1 and CDR2 are MNHEY and SVGAGI. Trimming removed 0 bases from V and 1 base from J, with 3 bases in between. The CDR3 contains 13 residues. The CDR3 region is CASSYSRNTEAFF. CDR3 nucleotide sequence: TGTGCCAGCAGTTACTCGCGGAACACTGAAGCTTTCTTT.

The chain employs TRBV4-2 and TRBJ1-1; 12 bases match TRBD1. With V trimmed by 3 bases and J by 5 bases, 10 bases remained unmatched. The CDR3 sequence is 17 residues long. From germline, CDR1 is LGHNA and CDR2 YNFKEQ. CDR3 region: CASSQPGTGGGRTEAFF. In DNA form, the CDR3 reads TGTGCCAGCAGCCAGCCCGGGACAGGGGGCGGAAGGACTGAAGCTTTCTTT.

The rearrangement uses TRBV11-2 and TRBJ2-7; 10 positions match TRBD2. Germline V lookup: CDR1 SGHAT, CDR2 FQNNGV. CDR3 length equals 16 residues. V lost 3 bases and J lost 1; bases outside the gene matches: 6. The CDR3 spells CASSFRASGGSYEQYF. DNA for the CDR3: TGTGCCAGCAGCTTTAGGGCTAGCGGGGGTTCCTACGAGCAGTACTTC.

J is TRBJ2-1 and V is TRBV6-4; TRBD2 matches at 8 bases. This CDR3 has 15 amino acids. The junction had 5 bases not matched to a gene; V was cut back by 6 bases and J by 1 base. Germline V gene sequence: CDR1 MRHNA, CDR2 SNTAGT. The DNA for the CDR3 is TGTGCCAGCAGACTAGCGGCTAATTCCTACAATGAGCAGTTCTTC. Its translation is CASRLAANSYNEQFF.

V usage is TRBV24-1 and J usage is TRBJ2-7; 8 bases align to TRBD1. The CDR3 is 15 residues long. After removal of 1 base from V and 4 bases from J, the junction contained 5 bases not matched to a gene. Germline CDR1 reads KGHDR; CDR2 reads SFDVKD. CDR3 amino acids: CATSDFGQGVYEQYF. CDR3 sequence (DNA): TGTGCCACCAGTGATTTCGGACAGGGTGTGTACGAGCAGTACTTC.

V and J are TRBV4-1 and TRBJ1-4; TRBD1 aligns across 9 bases. The germline CDR1 and CDR2 sequences are MGHRA and YSYEKL. Trimming took 1 base from V and 6 from J; bases not matched to a gene: 3. The CDR3 extends over 15 amino acids. CDR3 DNA: TGCGCCAGCAGCCAAGGGGGGACAGGGTATGAAAAACTGTTTTTT. It translates to CASSQGGTGYEKLFF.

In its sample, this clone was seen once. The chain recombines TRBV18 with TRBJ2-5; tentatively, D is TRBD2 (6 bases). CDR3 size: 15 residues. The germline gives CDR1 KGHSH, CDR2 LQKENI. Trimming took 3 bases from V and 2 from J, leaving 13 bases between them. The CDR3 protein is CASSPYRGKQETQYF. CDR3 nucleotide sequence: TGTGCCAGCTCACCCTACCGGGGGAAACAAGAGACCCAGTACTTC. The full variable domain, completed using reference TRBV18 and TRBJ2-5, is NAGVMQNPRHLVRRRGQEARLRCSPMKGHSHVYWYRQLPEEGLKFMVYLQKENIIDESGMPKERFSAEFPKEGPSILRIQQVVRGDSAAYFCASSPYRGKQETQYFGPGTRLLVL.

This chain joins TRBV5-6 and TRBJ2-7; 7 nucleotides match TRBD1. The CDR3 runs to 16 residues. V lost 4 bases, J lost 3 bases, and 13 bases stayed unmatched. Germline lookup yields CDR1 SGHDT and CDR2 YYEEEE. The chain's CDR3 is CASSDTPGQLFYEQYF. CDR3 nucleotides: TGTGCCAGCAGCGATACACCGGGACAGCTTTTCTACGAGCAGTACTTC.

V and J are TRBV4-1 and TRBJ2-1; TRBD2 aligns across 11 bases. The V gene end was trimmed by 4 bases and the J gene end by 3 bases; junction bases not matched to a gene: 5. The V gene's germline CDR1 is MGHRA and CDR2 YSYEKL. The CDR3 loop spans 16 amino acids. CDR3 amino acids: CASSPRLAGIYNEQFF. CDR3 nucleotides: TGCGCCAGCAGCCCCCGACTAGCGGGGATCTACAATGAGCAGTTCTTC.

This clone is a singleton in its sample. The CDR3 protein is CASSLRRYNEQFF. DNA for the CDR3: TGTGCCAGCAGTTTACGGCGGTACAATGAGCAGTTCTTC. V gene TRBV12-3 or TRBV12-4 combines with J gene TRBJ2-1; D is unclear. CDR3 length: 13 residues. V lost 2 bases and J lost 4, with 6 bases in between.

The chain is built from TRBV9 and TRBJ1-2, with 8 nucleotides matching TRBD1. Germline CDR1 is SGDLS and CDR2 is YYNGEE. The CDR3 covers 18 residues. V lost 0 bases to trimming and J lost 8 bases; unmatched junction nucleotides: 18. CDR3 bases: TGTGCCAGCAGCGTAGAGCGGGCAGGGGGCGCAAGGTATGAGGGCTACACCTTC. This codes for CASSVERAGGARYEGYTF.

The rearrangement uses TRBV3-1 (or the pseudogene TRBV3-2) and TRBJ2-7; D ambiguous. CDR1 and CDR2 (germline): LGHDT, YNNKEL (reference sequence). V gave up 0 bases and J gave up 8 bases, with 8 bases separating them. The CDR3 loop spans 12 amino acids. The CDR3, as DNA: TGTGCCAGCAGCCAAGATTTTCGTAAGCAGTACTTC. This gives the protein CASSQDFRKQYF.

The chain links TRBV6-1 to TRBJ2-3, with 7 nucleotides matching TRBD1. The CDR3 totals 14 residues. The V segment lost 3 bases and the J segment 7 bases; nucleotides outside the gene matches: 7. The V gene's germline CDR1 is MNHNS and CDR2 SASEGT. The CDR3 DNA sequence: TGTGCCAGCAGTGAGTTTCAACAGGGGAATACGCAGTATTTT. The encoded protein is CASSEFQQGNTQYF.

The chain is built from TRBV9 and TRBJ2-1; D perhaps matches TRBD1 (5 bases). Deletions cut 4 bases from V and 3 bases from J, with 11 bases between. The CDR3 sequence is 14 residues long. Per the germline V gene, CDR1 is SGDLS and CDR2 is YYNGEE. The CDR3, as DNA: TGTGCCAGCAGCTTCGGACACTTCTACAATGAGCAGTTCTTC. Its translation is CASSFGHFYNEQFF.

This chain joins TRBV28 and TRBJ2-3; a possible D gene is TRBD2 (5 bases). V was clipped by 5 bases and J by 9 bases, with 21 bases between them. Germline CDR1 MDHEN, CDR2 SYDVKM. There are 15 residues in the CDR3. The CDR3 spells CASSPTPERADTQYF. The CDR3 bases are TGTGCCAGCAGTCCTACCCCCGAGAGGGCTGACACGCAGTATTTT.

The chain links TRBV7-2 to TRBJ2-7; D possibly corresponds to TRBD1 (6 bases). The CDR3 covers 15 residues. Germline V gives CDR1 SGHTA, CDR2 FQGNSA. V lost 2 bases and J lost 2, with 13 bases in between. The CDR3 spells CASSLLQGPTYEQYF. CDR3 sequence (DNA): TGTGCCAGCAGCTTACTGCAGGGGCCTACCTACGAGCAGTACTTC.